This T cell receptor (beta chain) was obtained from a study of shared clonotypes between healthy human individuals. CDR3 length equals 13 residues. Germline V gene data show CDR1 as MDHEN and CDR2 as SYDVKM. V gave up 2 bases and J gave up 4 bases; unmatched junction bases: 1. Study-wide points: All-four-donor shared clonotypes had higher generation probabilities than non-shared clonotypes did.

Comment on this clone: Its antigen is not identified.

Only in-frame clones appear in the TCRdb table, and some are missing; sequencing was by immunoSEQ multiplex PCR. The data show hundreds of thousands of clones, approximately 96% seen once. The sample consisted of memory CD8+ T cells sorted from blood. Sample subset: CD45RO+ cells pooled with CCR7-negative TemRA cells. This clonotype originated in a young man in good health. This chain connects TRBV28 to TRBJ1-2, with 7 bases fitting TRBD1. The CDR3, as DNA: TGTGCCAGCAGTTTAAGGACAGGCTATGGCTACACCTTC. Residues: CASSLRTGYGYTF.